The clone carrying this T cell receptor (beta chain) occurred once. The repertoire was sequenced with immunoSEQ multiplex PCR; TCRdb's copy has only in-frame clones and lacks some. The table lists 250,000 or so clones, 90% to 95% of them singletons. V lost 6 bases and J 8 bases, leaving 12 bases between the germline ends. Germline-derived CDR1 and CDR2 are KGHDR and SFDVKD. The CDR3 runs 12 residues. The data belong to a study of blood T cell repertoires in COVID-19. Study-wide background: Sites in the United States, Italy and Spain provided acute and convalescent COVID-19 samples. T cells, B-cell-depleted T cells, or PBMCs provided the cDNA or gDNA that served as material.

Residents of about two dozen US areas, aged roughly 18 to 89 years, made up the participants. Categorization into cohorts depended on clinical history that participants reported. The V gene is TRBV24-1, the J gene TRBJ1-2; TRBD1 might be the D (5 bases). The sequenced sample consisted of PBMCs or T cells enriched from blood (not recorded which). The clonotype originates from a human donor in a cohort exposed to, infected with or recovered from COVID-19 (not recorded which). The donor label of this sample is uncertain. The DNA for the CDR3 is TGTGCCACCAGTACGGGGGAGAGGGGCTACACCTTC. It is translated as CATSTGERGYTF.